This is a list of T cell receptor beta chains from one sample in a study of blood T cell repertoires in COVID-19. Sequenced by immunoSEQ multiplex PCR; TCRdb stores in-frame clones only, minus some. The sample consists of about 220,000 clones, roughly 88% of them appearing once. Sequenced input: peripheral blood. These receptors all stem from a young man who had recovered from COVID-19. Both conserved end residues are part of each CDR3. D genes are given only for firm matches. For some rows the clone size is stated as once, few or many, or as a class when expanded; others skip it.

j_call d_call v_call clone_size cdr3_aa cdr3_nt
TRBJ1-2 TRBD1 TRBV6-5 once CASSWDRGRGRYTF TGTGCCAGCAGTTGGGACAGGGGGCGAGGGAGGTACACCTTC
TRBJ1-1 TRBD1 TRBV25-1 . CASSGTGVAEAFF TGTGCCAGCAGTGGGACAGGGGTGGCTGAAGCTTTCTTT
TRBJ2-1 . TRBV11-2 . CASLKSGHDEQFF TGTGCCAGCTTAAAAAGCGGTCACGATGAGCAGTTCTTC
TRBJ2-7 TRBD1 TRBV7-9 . CASSHTGASYEQYF TGTGCCAGCAGCCATACAGGGGCCTCCTACGAGCAGTACTTC
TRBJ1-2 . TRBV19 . CASKLQHRARLGYTF TGTGCCTCTAAACTCCAGCACAGGGCTAGACTTGGCTACACCTTC
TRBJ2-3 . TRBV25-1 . CASSDLRQSTDTQYF TGTGCCAGCAGTGATCTCCGCCAGAGCACAGATACGCAGTATTTT
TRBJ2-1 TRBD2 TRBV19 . CASTRLAGGSSYNEQFF TGTGCCAGCACCCGACTAGCGGGGGGGAGCTCCTACAATGAGCAGTTCTTC
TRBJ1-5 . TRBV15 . CATSRDLGGQPQHF TGTGCCACCAGCAGAGATCTAGGAGGGCAGCCCCAGCATTTT
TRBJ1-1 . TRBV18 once CASSPLIGGQTEAFF TGTGCCAGCTCACCCCTAATCGGGGGGCAAACTGAAGCTTTCTTT
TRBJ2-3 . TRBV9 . CASSVADTQYF TGTGCCAGCAGCGTAGCGGATACGCAGTATTTT
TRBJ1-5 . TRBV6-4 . CASSDSTSISNQPQHF TGTGCCAGCAGTGACTCGACTAGCATTAGCAATCAGCCCCAGCATTTT